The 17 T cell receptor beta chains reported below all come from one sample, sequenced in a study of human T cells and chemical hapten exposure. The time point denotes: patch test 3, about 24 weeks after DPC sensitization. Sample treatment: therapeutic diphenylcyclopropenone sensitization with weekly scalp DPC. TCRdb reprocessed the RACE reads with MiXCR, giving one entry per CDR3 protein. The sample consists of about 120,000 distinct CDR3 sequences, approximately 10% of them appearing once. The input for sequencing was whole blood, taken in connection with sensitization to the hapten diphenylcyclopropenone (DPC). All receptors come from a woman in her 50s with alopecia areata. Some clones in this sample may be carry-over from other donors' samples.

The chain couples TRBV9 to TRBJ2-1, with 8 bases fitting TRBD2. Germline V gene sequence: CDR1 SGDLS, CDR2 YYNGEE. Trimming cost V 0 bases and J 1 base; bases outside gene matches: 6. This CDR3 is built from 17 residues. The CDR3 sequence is CASSVDPAGASYNEQFF. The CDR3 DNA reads TGTGCCAGCAGCGTAGACCCAGCGGGGGCATCCTACAATGAGCAGTTCTTC.

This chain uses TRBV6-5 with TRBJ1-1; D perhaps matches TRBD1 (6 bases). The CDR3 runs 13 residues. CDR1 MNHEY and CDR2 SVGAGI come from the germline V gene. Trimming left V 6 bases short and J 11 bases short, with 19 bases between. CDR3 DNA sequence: TGTGCCAGCAGAGGGGGGGGGGGTGATAGGGCTTTCTTT. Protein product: CASRGGGGDRAFF.

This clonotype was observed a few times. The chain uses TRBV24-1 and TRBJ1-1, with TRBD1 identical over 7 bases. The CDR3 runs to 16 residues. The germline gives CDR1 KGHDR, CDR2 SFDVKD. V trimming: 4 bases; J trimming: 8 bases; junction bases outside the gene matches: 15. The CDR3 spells CATSDPRTGPNGEAFF. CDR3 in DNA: TGTGCCACCAGTGACCCGAGGACAGGCCCTAATGGAGAAGCTTTCTTT.

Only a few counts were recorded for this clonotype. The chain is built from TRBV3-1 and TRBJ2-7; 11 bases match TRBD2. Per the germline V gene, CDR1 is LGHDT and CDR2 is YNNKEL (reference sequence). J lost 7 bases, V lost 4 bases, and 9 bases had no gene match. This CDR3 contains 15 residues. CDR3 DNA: TGTGCCAGCAGCCGCTTAGCGGGAGGGCCGGGGGAGCAGTACTTC. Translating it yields CASSRLAGGPGEQYF.

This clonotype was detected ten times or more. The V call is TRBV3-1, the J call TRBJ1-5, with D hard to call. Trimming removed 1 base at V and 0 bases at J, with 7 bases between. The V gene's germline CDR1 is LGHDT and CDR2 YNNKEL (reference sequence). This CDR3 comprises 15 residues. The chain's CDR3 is CASSQAVDSNQPQHF. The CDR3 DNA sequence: TGTGCCAGCAGCCAAGCGGTAGATAGCAATCAGCCCCAGCATTTT.

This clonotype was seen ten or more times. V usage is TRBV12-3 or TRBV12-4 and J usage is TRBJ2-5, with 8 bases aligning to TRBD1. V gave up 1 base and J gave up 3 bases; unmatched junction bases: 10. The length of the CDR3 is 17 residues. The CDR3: CASSLGQTGAGKETQYF. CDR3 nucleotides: TGTGCCAGCAGTTTAGGGCAGACAGGGGCTGGGAAAGAGACCCAGTACTTC.

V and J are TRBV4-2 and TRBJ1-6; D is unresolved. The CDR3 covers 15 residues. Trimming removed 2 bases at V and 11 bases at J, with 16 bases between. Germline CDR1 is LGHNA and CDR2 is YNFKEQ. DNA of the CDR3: TGTGCCAGCAGCCAACAAGACGGGGAAAGGACACCCCTCCACTTT. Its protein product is CASSQQDGERTPLHF.

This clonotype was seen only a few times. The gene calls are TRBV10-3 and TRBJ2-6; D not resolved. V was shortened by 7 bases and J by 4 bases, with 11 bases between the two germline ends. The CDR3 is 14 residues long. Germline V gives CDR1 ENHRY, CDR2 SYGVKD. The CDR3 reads CAIKENSGANVLTF. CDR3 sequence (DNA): TGTGCCATCAAGGAAAACTCCGGGGCCAACGTCCTGACTTTC.

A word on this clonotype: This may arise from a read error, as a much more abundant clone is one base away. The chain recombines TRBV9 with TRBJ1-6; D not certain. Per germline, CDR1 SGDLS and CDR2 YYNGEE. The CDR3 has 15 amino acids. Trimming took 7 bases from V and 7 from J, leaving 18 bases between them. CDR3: CASGQGRGGNSPLHF. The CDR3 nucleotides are TGTGCCAGCGGCCAAGGACGGGGAGGCAATTCACCCCTCCACTTT.

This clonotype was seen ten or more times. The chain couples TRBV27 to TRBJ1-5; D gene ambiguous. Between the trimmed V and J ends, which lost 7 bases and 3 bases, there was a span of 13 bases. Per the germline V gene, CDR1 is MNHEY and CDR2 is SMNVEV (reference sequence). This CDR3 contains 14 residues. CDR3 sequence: CASTARGPNQPQHF. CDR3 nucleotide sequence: TGTGCCAGCACGGCGCGGGGTCCCAATCAGCCCCAGCATTTT.

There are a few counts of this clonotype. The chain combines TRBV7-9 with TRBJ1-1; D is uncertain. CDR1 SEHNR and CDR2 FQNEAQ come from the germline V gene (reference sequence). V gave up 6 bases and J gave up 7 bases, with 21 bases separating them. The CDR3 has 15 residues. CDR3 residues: CASSRDEVDPFEAFF. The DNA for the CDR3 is TGTGCCAGCAGTAGAGACGAAGTCGACCCGTTTGAAGCTTTCTTT.

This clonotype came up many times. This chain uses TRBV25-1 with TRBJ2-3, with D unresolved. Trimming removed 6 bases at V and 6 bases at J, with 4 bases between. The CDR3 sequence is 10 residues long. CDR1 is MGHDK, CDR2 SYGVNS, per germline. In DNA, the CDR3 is TGTGCCAGCAGGGGGGATACGCAGTATTTT. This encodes CASRGDTQYF. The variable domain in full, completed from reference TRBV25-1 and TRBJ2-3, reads EADIYQTPRYLVIGTGKKITLECSQTMGHDKMYWYQQDPGMELHLIHYSYGVNSTEKGDLSSESTVSRIRTEHFPLTLESARPSHTSQYLCASRGDTQYFGPGTRLTVL.

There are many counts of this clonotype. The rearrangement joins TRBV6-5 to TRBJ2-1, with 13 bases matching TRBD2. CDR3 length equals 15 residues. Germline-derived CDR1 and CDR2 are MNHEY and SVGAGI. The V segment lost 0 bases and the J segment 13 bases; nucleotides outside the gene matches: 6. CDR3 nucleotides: TGTGCCAGCAGTTACTCGGGACTAGCGGGACGAGAACAGTTCTTC. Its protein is CASSYSGLAGREQFF.

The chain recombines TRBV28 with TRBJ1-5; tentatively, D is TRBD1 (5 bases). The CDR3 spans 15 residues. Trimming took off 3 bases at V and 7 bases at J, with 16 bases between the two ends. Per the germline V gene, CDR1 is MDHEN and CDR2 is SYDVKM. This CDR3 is CASSFSGYGDQPQHF. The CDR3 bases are TGTGCCAGCAGTTTTAGTGGGTATGGGGACCAGCCCCAGCATTTT.

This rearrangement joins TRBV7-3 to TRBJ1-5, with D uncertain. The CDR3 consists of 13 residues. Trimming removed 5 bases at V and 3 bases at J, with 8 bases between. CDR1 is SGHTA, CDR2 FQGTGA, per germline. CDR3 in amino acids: CASSRRNNQPQHF. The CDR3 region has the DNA TGTGCCAGCAGCCGGCGGAACAATCAGCCCCAGCATTTT.

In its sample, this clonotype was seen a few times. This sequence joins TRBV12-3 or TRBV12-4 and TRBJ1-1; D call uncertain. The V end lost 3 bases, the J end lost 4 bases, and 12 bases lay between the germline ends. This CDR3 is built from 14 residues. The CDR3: CASSFFSDTTEAFF. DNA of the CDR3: TGTGCCAGCAGTTTTTTCTCCGACACCACTGAAGCTTTCTTT.

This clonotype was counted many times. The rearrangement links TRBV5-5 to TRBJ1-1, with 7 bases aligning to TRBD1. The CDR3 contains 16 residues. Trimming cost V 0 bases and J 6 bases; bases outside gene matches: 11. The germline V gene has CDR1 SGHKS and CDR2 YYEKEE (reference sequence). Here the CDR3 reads CASSLVGGSAGSEAFF. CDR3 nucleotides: TGTGCCAGCAGCTTGGTAGGGGGCTCCGCCGGTTCTGAAGCTTTCTTT.